The entry that follows covers one T cell receptor beta chain sequence. The target antigen is unknown. These data are taken from a study of cytomegalovirus exposure and HLA in healthy donors. Study context: The 120 or so validation repertoires were reported in a later analysis to have been generated on the same platform as the roughly 670 first-cohort repertoires.

Generated by immunoSEQ multiplex PCR, the TCRdb table keeps only in-frame clones and is missing some. This table holds 100,000 to 150,000 clones, more than 95% found once. General observations from the study: Usually a TCR sequence was rare, but some public TCRs were found in many donors. Diagnosis of cytomegalovirus status made by the classifier reportedly showed high specificity and sensitivity. The study recorded 164 TCR beta chains that were cytomegalovirus-associated.

Germline assignment: CDR1 SEHNR and CDR2 FQNEAQ (reference sequence). The CDR3 covers 12 residues. V was clipped by 2 bases and J by 4 bases, with 5 bases between them. The chain links TRBV7-9 to TRBJ2-5; D gene ambiguous. The sequenced sample consisted of PBMCs. The source is a man younger than 35 in good health and CMV-seronegative. CDR3 DNA sequence: TGTGCCAGCAGCTTAAACAGAGAGACCCAGTACTTC. Its translation is CASSLNRETQYF.